This TCR beta chain comes out of a study of T cells in Graves' hyperthyroidism and ophthalmopathy. There are 15 residues in the CDR3. Trimming took off 5 bases at V and 8 bases at J, with 20 bases between the two ends. Germline values: CDR1 LNHDA, CDR2 SQIVND (reference sequence). Amplification targeted TCR beta CDR3 regions from RNA transcripts. TCR CDR3 regions were first amplified by RT-PCR with HTBI primers. Each CDR3 protein is one row after TCRdb ran MiXCR on the multiplex PCR reads. This sample has some 300,000 distinct CDR3 sequences, with roughly 17% found just once. The specimen was blood. The TCR comes from a man aged 25 to 40 with Graves' hyperthyroidism. The rearrangement joins TRBV19 to TRBJ2-3, with D hard to call. The CDR3 is CASSPSDATQRTQYF. In DNA form, the CDR3 reads TGTGCCAGTAGTCCGTCGGACGCTACACAGCGTACGCAGTATTTT.